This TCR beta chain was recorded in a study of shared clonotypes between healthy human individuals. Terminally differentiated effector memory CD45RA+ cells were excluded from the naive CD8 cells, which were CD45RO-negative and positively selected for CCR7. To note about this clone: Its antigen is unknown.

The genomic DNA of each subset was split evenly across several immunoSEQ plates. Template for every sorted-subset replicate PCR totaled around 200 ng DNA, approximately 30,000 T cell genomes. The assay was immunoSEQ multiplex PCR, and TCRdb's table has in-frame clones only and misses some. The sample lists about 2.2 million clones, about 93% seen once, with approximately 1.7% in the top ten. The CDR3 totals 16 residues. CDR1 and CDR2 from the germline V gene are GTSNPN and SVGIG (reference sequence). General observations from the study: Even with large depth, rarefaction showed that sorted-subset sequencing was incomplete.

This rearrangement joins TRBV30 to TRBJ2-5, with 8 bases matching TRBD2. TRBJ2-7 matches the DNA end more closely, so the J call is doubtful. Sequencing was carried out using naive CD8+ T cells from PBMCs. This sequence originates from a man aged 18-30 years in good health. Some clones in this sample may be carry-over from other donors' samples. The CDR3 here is CAWSGLGAGESYEQYF. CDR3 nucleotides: TGTGCCTGGAGTGGCCTGGGAGCGGGGGAATCCTACGAGCAGTACTTC.